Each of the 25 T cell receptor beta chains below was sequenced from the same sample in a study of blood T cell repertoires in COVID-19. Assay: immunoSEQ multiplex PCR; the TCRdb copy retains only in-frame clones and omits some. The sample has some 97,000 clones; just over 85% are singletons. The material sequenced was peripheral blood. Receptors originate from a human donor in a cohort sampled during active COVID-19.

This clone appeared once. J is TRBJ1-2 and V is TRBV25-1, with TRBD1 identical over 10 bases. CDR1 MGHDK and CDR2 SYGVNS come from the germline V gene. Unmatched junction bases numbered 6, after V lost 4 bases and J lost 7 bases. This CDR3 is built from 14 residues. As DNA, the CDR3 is TGTGCCAGCAGTGGTGGACAGGGGGGGTTTGGCTACACCTTC. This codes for CASSGGQGGFGYTF.

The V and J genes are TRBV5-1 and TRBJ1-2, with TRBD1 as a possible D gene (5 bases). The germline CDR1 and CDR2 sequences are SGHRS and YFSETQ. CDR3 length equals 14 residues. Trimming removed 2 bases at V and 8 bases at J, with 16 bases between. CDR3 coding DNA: TGCGCCAGCAGCTTAAGCGCGGGGCGATACGGCTACACCTTC. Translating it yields CASSLSAGRYGYTF.

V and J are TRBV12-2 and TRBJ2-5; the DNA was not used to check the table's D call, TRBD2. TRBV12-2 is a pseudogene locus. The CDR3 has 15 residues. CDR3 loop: CASRLVLKRKETQYF. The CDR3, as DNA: TGTGCAAGTCGCTTAGTACTGAAGCGGAAAGAGACCCAGTACTTC.

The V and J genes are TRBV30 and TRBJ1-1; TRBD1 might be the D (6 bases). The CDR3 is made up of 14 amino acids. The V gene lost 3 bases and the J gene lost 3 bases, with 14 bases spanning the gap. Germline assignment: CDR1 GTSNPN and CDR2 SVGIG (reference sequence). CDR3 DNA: TGTGCCTGGAGGAGAAAGGGGGTCGACACTGAAGCTTTCTTT. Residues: CAWRRKGVDTEAFF. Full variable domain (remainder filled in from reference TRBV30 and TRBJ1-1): SQTIHQWPATLVQPVGSPLSLECTVEGTSNPNLYWYRQAAGRGLQLLFYSVGIGQISSEVPQNLSASRPQDRQFILSSKKLLLSDSGFYLCAWRRKGVDTEAFFGQGTRLTVV.

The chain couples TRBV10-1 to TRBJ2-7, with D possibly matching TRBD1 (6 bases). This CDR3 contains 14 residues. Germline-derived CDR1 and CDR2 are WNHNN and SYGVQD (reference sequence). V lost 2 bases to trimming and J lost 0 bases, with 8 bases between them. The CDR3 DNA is TGCGCCAGCAGTGAGGGACAGTACTCCTACGAGCAGTACTTC. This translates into CASSEGQYSYEQYF.

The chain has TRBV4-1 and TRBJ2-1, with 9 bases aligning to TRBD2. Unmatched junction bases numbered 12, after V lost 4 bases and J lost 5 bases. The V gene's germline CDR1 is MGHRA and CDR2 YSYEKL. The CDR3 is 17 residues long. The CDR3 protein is CASSRPLAGAANNEQFF. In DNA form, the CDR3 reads TGCGCCAGCAGCCGGCCGTTAGCGGGGGCGGCGAACAATGAGCAGTTCTTC.

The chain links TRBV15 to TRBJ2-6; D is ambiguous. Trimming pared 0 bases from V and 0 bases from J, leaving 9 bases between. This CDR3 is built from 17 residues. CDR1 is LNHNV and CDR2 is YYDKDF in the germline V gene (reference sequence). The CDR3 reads CATSRDHRYSGANVLTF. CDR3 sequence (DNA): TGTGCCACCAGCAGAGATCATCGGTACTCTGGGGCCAACGTCCTGACTTTC.

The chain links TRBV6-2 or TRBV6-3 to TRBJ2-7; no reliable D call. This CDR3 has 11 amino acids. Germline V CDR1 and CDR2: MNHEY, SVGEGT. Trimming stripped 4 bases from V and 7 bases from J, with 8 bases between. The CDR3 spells CASSSSVEQYF. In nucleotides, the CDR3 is TGTGCCAGCAGTTCCAGTGTAGAGCAGTACTTC.

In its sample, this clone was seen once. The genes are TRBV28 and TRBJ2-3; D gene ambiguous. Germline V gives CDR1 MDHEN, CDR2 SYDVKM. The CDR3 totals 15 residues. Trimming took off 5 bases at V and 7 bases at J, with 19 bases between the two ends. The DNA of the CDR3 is TGTGCCAGCAGTCCCCCCCCAGGAAATTCCAATACGCAGTATTTT. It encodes CASSPPPGNSNTQYF.

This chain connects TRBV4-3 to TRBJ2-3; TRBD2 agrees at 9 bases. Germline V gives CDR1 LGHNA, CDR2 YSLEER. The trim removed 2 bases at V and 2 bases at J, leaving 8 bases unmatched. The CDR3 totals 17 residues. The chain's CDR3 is CASSQSGGGRATDTQYF. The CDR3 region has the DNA TGCGCCAGCAGCCAAAGCGGGGGCGGGAGGGCCACAGATACGCAGTATTTT.

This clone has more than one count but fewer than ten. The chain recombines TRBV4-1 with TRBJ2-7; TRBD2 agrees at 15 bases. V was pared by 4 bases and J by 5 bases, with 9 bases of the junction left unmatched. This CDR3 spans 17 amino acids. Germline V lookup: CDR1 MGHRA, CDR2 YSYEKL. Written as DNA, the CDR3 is TGCGCCAGCAGCCGCAGGACTAGCGGGAGGGAAAGTAACGAGCAGTACTTC. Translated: CASSRRTSGRESNEQYF.

This chain's CDR3 is CASSVEGGETQYF. CDR3 bases: TGTGCCAGCAGCGTAGAGGGGGGGGAGACCCAGTACTTC. This chain links TRBV9 with TRBJ2-5; maybe TRBD2 (7 bases). V was trimmed by 0 bases and J by 5 bases, leaving 8 bases between them. CDR1 is SGDLS, CDR2 YYNGEE, per germline. The CDR3 spans 13 residues. Complete variable domain (other parts from reference TRBV9 and TRBJ2-5): DSGVTQTPKHLITATGQRVTLRCSPRSGDLSVYWYQQSLDQGLQFLIQYYNGEERAKGNILERFSAQQFPDLHSELNLSSLELGDSALYFCASSVEGGETQYFGPGTRLLVL.

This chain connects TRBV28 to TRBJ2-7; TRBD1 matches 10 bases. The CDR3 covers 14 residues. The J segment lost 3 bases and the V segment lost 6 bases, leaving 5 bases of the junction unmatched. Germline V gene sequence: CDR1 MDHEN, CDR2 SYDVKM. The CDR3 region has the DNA TGTGCCAGCAGCCGGACAGGGGGTTACTACGAGCAGTACTTC. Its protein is CASSRTGGYYEQYF.

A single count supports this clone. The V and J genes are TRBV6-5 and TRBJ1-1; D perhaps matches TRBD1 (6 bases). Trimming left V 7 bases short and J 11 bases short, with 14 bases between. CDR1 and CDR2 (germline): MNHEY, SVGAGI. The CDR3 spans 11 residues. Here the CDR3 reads CASTGTGMAFF. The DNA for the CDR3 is TGTGCCAGCACCGGTACAGGGATGGCTTTCTTT.

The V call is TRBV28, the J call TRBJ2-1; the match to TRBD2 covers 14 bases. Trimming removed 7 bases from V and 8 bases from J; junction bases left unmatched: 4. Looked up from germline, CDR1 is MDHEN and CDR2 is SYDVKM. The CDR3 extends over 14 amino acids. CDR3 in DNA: TGTGCCAGCAAGGGACTAGCGGGAGTGTATGAGCAGTTCTTC. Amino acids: CASKGLAGVYEQFF.

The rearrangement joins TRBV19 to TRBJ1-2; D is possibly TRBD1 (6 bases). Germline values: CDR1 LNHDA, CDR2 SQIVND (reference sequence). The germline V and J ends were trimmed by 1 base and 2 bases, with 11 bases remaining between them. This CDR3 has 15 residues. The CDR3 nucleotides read TGTGCCAGTAGTATAGGAGGGACACCGAACTATGGCTACACCTTC. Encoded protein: CASSIGGTPNYGYTF.

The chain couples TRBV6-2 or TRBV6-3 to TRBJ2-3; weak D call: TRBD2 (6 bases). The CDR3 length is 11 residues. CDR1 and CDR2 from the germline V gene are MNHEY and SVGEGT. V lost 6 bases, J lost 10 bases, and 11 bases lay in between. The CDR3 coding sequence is TGTGCCAGCAGCCGCGGAGGGCCGCAGTATTTT. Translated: CASSRGGPQYF.

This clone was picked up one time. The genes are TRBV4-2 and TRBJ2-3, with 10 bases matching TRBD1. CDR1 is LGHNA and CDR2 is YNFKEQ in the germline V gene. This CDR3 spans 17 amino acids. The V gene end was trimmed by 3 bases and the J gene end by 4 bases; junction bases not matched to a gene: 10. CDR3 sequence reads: CASSQATGTGAADTQYF. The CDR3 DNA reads TGTGCCAGCAGCCAGGCAACAGGGACAGGGGCAGCAGATACGCAGTATTTT.

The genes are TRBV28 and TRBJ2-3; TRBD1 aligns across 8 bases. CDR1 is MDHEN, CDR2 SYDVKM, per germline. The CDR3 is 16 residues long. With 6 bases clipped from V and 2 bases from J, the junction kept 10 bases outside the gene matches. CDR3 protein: CASSSYTGGNTDTQYF. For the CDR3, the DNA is TGTGCCAGCAGCTCCTACACAGGGGGAAACACAGATACGCAGTATTTT.

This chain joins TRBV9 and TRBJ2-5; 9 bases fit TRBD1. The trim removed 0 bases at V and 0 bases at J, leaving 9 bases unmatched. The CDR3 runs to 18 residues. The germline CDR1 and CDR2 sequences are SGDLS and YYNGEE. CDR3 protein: CASSVATGTGRYQETQYF. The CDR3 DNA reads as TGTGCCAGCAGCGTAGCTACAGGGACAGGGCGGTACCAAGAGACCCAGTACTTC.

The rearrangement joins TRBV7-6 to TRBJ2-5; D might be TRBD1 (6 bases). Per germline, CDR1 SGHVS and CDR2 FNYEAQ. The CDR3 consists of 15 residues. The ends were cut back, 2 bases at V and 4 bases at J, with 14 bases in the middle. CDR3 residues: CASSLIQGKGETQYF. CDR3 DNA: TGTGCCAGCAGCTTAATACAGGGCAAAGGAGAGACCCAGTACTTC.

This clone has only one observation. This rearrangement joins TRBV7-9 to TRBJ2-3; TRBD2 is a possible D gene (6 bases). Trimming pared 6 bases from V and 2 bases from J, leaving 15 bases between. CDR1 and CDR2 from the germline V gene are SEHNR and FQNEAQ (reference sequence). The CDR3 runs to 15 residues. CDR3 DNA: TGTGCCAGCAGAGAGACTAGAGGCTACACAGATACGCAGTATTTT. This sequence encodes CASRETRGYTDTQYF.

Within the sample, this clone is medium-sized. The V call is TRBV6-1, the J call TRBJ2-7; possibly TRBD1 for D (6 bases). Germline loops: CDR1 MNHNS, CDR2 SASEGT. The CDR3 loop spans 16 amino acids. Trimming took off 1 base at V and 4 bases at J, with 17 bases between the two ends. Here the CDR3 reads CASSEGSAGVLYEQYF. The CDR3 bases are TGTGCCAGCAGTGAAGGGTCCGCAGGGGTCCTTTACGAGCAGTACTTC.

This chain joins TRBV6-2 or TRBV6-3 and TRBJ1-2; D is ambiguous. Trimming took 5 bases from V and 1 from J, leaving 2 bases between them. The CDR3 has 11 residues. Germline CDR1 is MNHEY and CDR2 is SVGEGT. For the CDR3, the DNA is TGTGCCAGCAGTCTTAACTATGGCTACACCTTC. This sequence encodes CASSLNYGYTF.

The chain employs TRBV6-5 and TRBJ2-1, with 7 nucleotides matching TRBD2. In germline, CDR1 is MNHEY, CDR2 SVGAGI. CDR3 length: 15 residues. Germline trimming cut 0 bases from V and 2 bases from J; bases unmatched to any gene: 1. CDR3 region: CASSYSAGAYNEQFF. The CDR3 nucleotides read TGTGCCAGCAGTTACTCGGCGGGAGCCTACAATGAGCAGTTCTTC.